These T cell receptor beta chains were read from a single sample in a study of Graves' ophthalmopathy and Graves' hyperthyroidism. TCRdb itself ran the multiplex PCR reads through MiXCR, one entry per CDR3 protein. The data hold around 600,000 distinct CDR3 sequences, with under 50% observed a single time. The sequenced sample was peripheral blood. Every receptor here comes from an adult man with Graves' ophthalmopathy. CDR3s include the opening cysteine and the closing phenylalanine or tryptophan. The D gene is left open where the match is weak. Clone size, where shown, is once, few, many, or a class for clones that have expanded.

clone size	J gene	CDR3 length	D gene	V gene	CDR3 DNA	CDR3 protein
many	TRBJ1-5	15	NA	TRBV5-1	TGCGCCAGCAGCTTGTCCGCAGGGAGCAATCAGCCCCAGCATTTT	CASSLSAGSNQPQHF
many	TRBJ1-5	15	NA	TRBV5-1	TGCGCCAGCAGCCCGGAGTCGATTGGGGGTCAGCCCCAGCATTTT	CASSPESIGGQPQHF
NA	TRBJ2-7	14	TRBD1	TRBV6-5	TGCGCCAGCAGACCGGGACAGGGGGCGCACGAGCAGTACTTC	CASRPGQGAHEQYF
NA	TRBJ2-2	15	NA	TRBV6-1	TGTGCCAGCAGTTCGGGAGACGGTTACACCGGGGAGCTGTTTTTT	CASSSGDGYTGELFF
many	TRBJ1-4	12	NA	TRBV20-1	TGCAGTGCTAATGACGCAAGCGAAAAACTGTTTTTT	CSANDASEKLFF
few	TRBJ1-5	16	NA	TRBV12-3/TRBV12-4	TGTGCCAGCCTCCTCCGGACAGTCTATAGCAATCAGCCCCAGCATTTT	CASLLRTVYSNQPQHF
many	TRBJ2-3	12	NA	TRBV10-3	TGTGCCATCAGTGAGGGCACAGATACGCAGTATTTT	CAISEGTDTQYF
NA	TRBJ2-5	17	NA	TRBV12-3/TRBV12-4	TGTGCCAGCAGCCATTTGGGACTCGGCATGGGTCAAGAGACCCAGTACTTC	CASSHLGLGMGQETQYF
many	TRBJ2-7	16	TRBD2	TRBV25-1	TGTGCCAGCAGTGAATATGCCCTAGCGGGGATGTACGAGCAGTACTTC	CASSEYALAGMYEQYF
NA	TRBJ2-3	15	NA	TRBV10-3	TGTGCCATCAGTTACTCGCGACAGCCCACAGATACGCAGTATTTT	CAISYSRQPTDTQYF
many	TRBJ2-5	15	NA	TRBV6-5	TGTGCCAGCAGTTACATAGGGTCCTGGGTAGAGACCCAGTACTTC	CASSYIGSWVETQYF
few	TRBJ1-2	16	NA	TRBV5-1	TGCGCCAGCAGCCCCGGGTGGCCAGACTATAACTATGGCTACACCTTC	CASSPGWPDYNYGYTF
NA	TRBJ2-5	13	NA	TRBV7-9	TGTGCCAGCAGTTGGGGGAAGCCAGAGACCCAGTACTTC	CASSWGKPETQYF
NA	TRBJ2-7	16	TRBD1	TRBV9	TGTGCCAGCAGCCAAGATGGTGGGACAGGGATTTACGAGCAGTACTTC	CASSQDGGTGIYEQYF
few	TRBJ1-1	16	NA	TRBV6-6	TGTGCCAGCAGTTACGCACCCGGGGTGGTGAACACTGAAGCTTTCTTT	CASSYAPGVVNTEAFF
NA	TRBJ2-5	16	TRBD2	TRBV14	TGTGCCAGCAGCCAAGATGGAGAGCGGGGCGGGGAGACCCAGTACTTC	CASSQDGERGGETQYF
many	TRBJ1-2	11	NA	TRBV20-1	TGCAGTGCTAGGGTGAGGAATGGCTACACCTTC	CSARVRNGYTF
NA	TRBJ1-3	11	NA	TRBV29-1	TGCAGCGTTACTGACGGCTACACCATATATTTT	CSVTDGYTIYF
NA	TRBJ1-6	15	NA	TRBV6-1	TGTGCCAGCAGTGAAAATAGGGGAGGAAATTCACCCCTCCACTTT	CASSENRGGNSPLHF
NA	TRBJ2-5	13	TRBD1	TRBV29-1	TGCAGCGTAACCCAGGGGGCGGTTGAGACCCAGTACTTC	CSVTQGAVETQYF
few	TRBJ1-1	14	NA	TRBV10-2	TGTGCCAGCAGTTACTTTGGCAGTATCTCTGAAGCTTTCTTT	CASSYFGSISEAFF
NA	TRBJ1-2	14	NA	TRBV14	TGTGCCAGCAGCCTACCGACAGGAAACTATGGCTACACCTTC	CASSLPTGNYGYTF
NA	TRBJ1-6	8	NA	TRBV7-9	TGTGCCAGCAGCTTAGCGCTTTTT	CASSLALF
many	TRBJ2-7	14	NA	TRBV7-9	TGTGCCAGAATGCATAAACAGGATACCTGCGAGCAGTACTTC	CARMHKQDTCEQYF
many	TRBJ2-7	14	TRBD1	TRBV29-1	TGCAGCGTACGACAGGGTTCAGGTAGCTACGAGCAGTACTTC	CSVRQGSGSYEQYF
NA	TRBJ1-1	12	NA	TRBV27	TGTGCCAGCAGTTTCTATCAGGGCCAAGCTTTCTTT	CASSFYQGQAFF
NA	TRBJ1-5	17	NA	TRBV7-8	TGTGCCAGCAGCTCGCAACCGGGCCTCGGGGTAAGGCGGTCCCAGCATTTT	CASSSQPGLGVRRSQHF
many	TRBJ2-7	13	NA	TRBV13	TGTGCCAGCAGCTCTCGGACTGGATACGAGCAGTACTTC	CASSSRTGYEQYF
many	TRBJ1-5	14	NA	TRBV24-1	TGTGCCACCAGTGAGCCAGGGGTAGGTCAGCCCCAGCATTTT	CATSEPGVGQPQHF
NA	TRBJ1-2	13	NA	TRBV29-1	TGCAGCGTAGGCCTCTCCCAGATGAATGGCTACACCTTC	CSVGLSQMNGYTF
NA	TRBJ2-7	15	NA	TRBV7-9	TGTGCCAGCAGTTTAACCGGGACGTTAACCTACGAGCAGTACTTC	CASSLTGTLTYEQYF
NA	TRBJ2-6	15	TRBD2	TRBV29-1	TGCAGCGTTGGACTAGCGGCAGCTGGGGCCAACGTCCTGACTTTC	CSVGLAAAGANVLTF
many	TRBJ1-2	14	TRBD1	TRBV9	TGCGCCAGCAGCACGGGGACAGGGAACTATGGCTACACCTTC	CASSTGTGNYGYTF
NA	TRBJ2-2	16	NA	TRBV4-1	TGCGCCAGCAGCCAAGGCGCCCTCGACGGAGCCGGGGAGCTGTTTTTT	CASSQGALDGAGELFF
many	TRBJ2-5	14	NA	TRBV2	TGTGCCAGCAGTCCTGACAGAATTAAAGAGACCCAGTACTTC	CASSPDRIKETQYF
NA	TRBJ1-3	12	TRBD1	TRBV29-1	TGCAGCGCCGTGGACAGGAGGGACACCATATATTTT	CSAVDRRDTIYF
many	TRBJ2-6	18	NA	TRBV19	TGTGCCAGTAGTACGAGAACTCAGTCCTTCTCTGGGGCCAACGTCCTGACTTTC	CASSTRTQSFSGANVLTF
NA	TRBJ2-7	13	TRBD1	TRBV29-1	TGCAGCGTTGGCGGGACAGGGGCCTACGAGCAGTACTTC	CSVGGTGAYEQYF
NA	TRBJ2-5	15	NA	TRBV7-2	TGTGCCAGCAGCCCTAGCCAGGGCCTAACAGGAGGCCAGTACTTC	CASSPSQGLTGGQYF
NA	TRBJ1-4	12	NA	TRBV29-1	TGCAGCGTTGAAACAGCTAATGAAAAACTGTTTTTT	CSVETANEKLFF
NA	TRBJ2-6	12	NA	TRBV29-1	TGCAGCGTTGAATTAAGGGCCAACGTCCTGACTTTC	CSVELRANVLTF
many	TRBJ2-5	12	NA	TRBV5-6	TGTGCCAGCAGCTCAACAGAGCAGACCCAGTACTTC	CASSSTEQTQYF
NA	TRBJ2-5	14	TRBD2	TRBV29-1	TGCAGCGTTGGACTAGCGGGAGCTCGGGAGACCCAGTACTTC	CSVGLAGARETQYF
NA	TRBJ2-7	14	NA	TRBV3-1	TGTGCCAGCAGCCAACGTGGGGGTACCTACGAGCAGTACTTC	CASSQRGGTYEQYF
NA	TRBJ1-2	15	TRBD1	TRBV12-3/TRBV12-4	TGTGCCAGCAGACTTGGACAGGGTCGCACCTATGGCTACACCTTC	CASRLGQGRTYGYTF
few	TRBJ1-2	16	NA	TRBV7-9	TGCGCCAGCAGCCAAGGTGCCGCGAGACAGCACTATGGCTACACCTTC	CASSQGAARQHYGYTF
many	TRBJ1-6	13	NA	TRBV12-3/TRBV12-4	TGTGCCAGCAGCCGCTCAGGGAGTTCACCCCTCCACTTT	CASSRSGSSPLHF
many	TRBJ1-5	14	NA	TRBV12-3/TRBV12-4	TGTGCCAGCAGTCCCTCGGTCTCCAATCAGCCCCAGCATTTT	CASSPSVSNQPQHF
NA	TRBJ1-6	17	NA	TRBV25-1	TGTGCCAGCAGTGAAGATCTCGTGACCTTCTATAATTCACCCCTCCACTTT	CASSEDLVTFYNSPLHF
once	TRBJ1-1	13	TRBD1	TRBV10-2	TGTGCCAGCAGGCGACAGGGGGCCACTGAAGCTTTCTTT	CASRRQGATEAFF
many	TRBJ2-5	14	NA	TRBV19	TGTGCCAGTAGTATGAATGGGCTTTCCGAGACCCAGTACTTC	CASSMNGLSETQYF
NA	TRBJ2-7	13	NA	TRBV5-6	TGTGCCAGCAGCTTGCAAGGGAAACGCGAGCAGTACTTC	CASSLQGKREQYF
NA	TRBJ2-7	13	TRBD1	TRBV29-1	TGCAGCAGATCGGACAGGGAACCCTACGAGCAGTACTTC	CSRSDREPYEQYF